A selection of T cell receptor beta chains follows, all from one sample in a study of blood T cell repertoires in COVID-19. Assay used: immunoSEQ multiplex PCR; TCRdb lists only in-frame clones, some missing. Of 150,000 to 200,000 clones in the sample, 65% to 85% were seen once. The source material was peripheral blood. The origin of the receptors is a man aged 55-75 years with active or convalescent COVID-19. CDR3s include the opening cysteine and the closing phenylalanine or tryptophan. The D gene is left open where the match is weak. Expanded clones are given a class, and other clones once, few, many or no size at all.

j_call: TRBJ2-3
d_call: NA
v_call: TRBV5-5
clone_size: NA
cdr3_aa: CASSDTLGGQADTQYF
cdr3_nt: TGTGCCAGCAGCGATACCTTAGGGGGTCAAGCAGATACGCAGTATTTT

j_call: TRBJ1-4
d_call: NA
v_call: TRBV6-6
clone_size: NA
cdr3_aa: CASRPTGLGTNEKLFF
cdr3_nt: TGTGCCAGCAGACCTACTGGACTGGGAACTAATGAAAAACTGTTTTTT

j_call: TRBJ2-1
d_call: TRBD2
v_call: TRBV5-6
clone_size: NA
cdr3_aa: CASRGGRAGNEQFF
cdr3_nt: TGTGCCAGCAGAGGCGGGAGGGCCGGGAATGAGCAGTTCTTC

j_call: TRBJ2-1
d_call: TRBD1
v_call: TRBV20-1
clone_size: NA
cdr3_aa: CSASTGTGSYNEQFF
cdr3_nt: TGCAGTGCTAGTACCGGGACAGGGTCCTACAATGAGCAGTTCTTC

j_call: TRBJ2-7
d_call: NA
v_call: TRBV6-5
clone_size: NA
cdr3_aa: CASSDRQSYEQYF
cdr3_nt: TGTGCCAGCAGCGATCGACAGTCCTACGAGCAGTACTTC

j_call: TRBJ2-2
d_call: TRBD1
v_call: TRBV23-1
clone_size: NA
cdr3_aa: CASGRTGRTGELFF
cdr3_nt: TGCGCCAGCGGGAGGACAGGGCGCACCGGGGAGCTGTTTTTT

j_call: TRBJ2-7
d_call: TRBD2
v_call: TRBV7-2
clone_size: NA
cdr3_aa: CASSLGLAGGYEQYF
cdr3_nt: TGTGCCAGCAGCTTGGGACTAGCGGGAGGCTATGAGCAGTACTTC

j_call: TRBJ2-7
d_call: NA
v_call: TRBV29-1
clone_size: NA
cdr3_aa: CSVRQGLREQYF
cdr3_nt: TGCAGCGTGAGACAGGGACTTCGCGAGCAGTACTTC

j_call: TRBJ1-1
d_call: NA
v_call: TRBV15
clone_size: NA
cdr3_aa: CATSRGRSTEAFF
cdr3_nt: TGTGCCACCAGCAGGGGGCGCAGTACTGAAGCTTTCTTT

j_call: TRBJ2-2
d_call: TRBD2
v_call: TRBV18
clone_size: NA
cdr3_aa: CASSPRELRSTGELFF
cdr3_nt: TGTGCCAGCTCACCGCGGGAGCTTCGGAGCACCGGGGAGCTGTTTTTT

j_call: TRBJ1-6
d_call: NA
v_call: TRBV11-1
clone_size: NA
cdr3_aa: CASSLGTENSPLHF
cdr3_nt: TGTGCCAGCAGCTTAGGGACAGAAAATTCACCCCTCCACTTT

j_call: TRBJ2-2
d_call: TRBD2
v_call: TRBV3-1/TRBV3-2
clone_size: NA
cdr3_aa: CASSQRGRGMGTGELFF
cdr3_nt: TGTGCCAGCAGCCAAAGAGGGCGGGGGATGGGGACCGGGGAGCTGTTTTTT

j_call: TRBJ2-5
d_call: NA
v_call: TRBV29-1
clone_size: NA
cdr3_aa: CSVEDGGDAQYF
cdr3_nt: TGCAGCGTTGAAGATGGAGGGGATGCCCAGTACTTC

j_call: TRBJ1-4
d_call: NA
v_call: TRBV5-1
clone_size: NA
cdr3_aa: CASSLEPGNEKLFF
cdr3_nt: TGCGCCAGCAGCTTGGAGCCAGGGAATGAAAAACTGTTTTTT

j_call: TRBJ1-3
d_call: NA
v_call: TRBV3-1/TRBV3-2
clone_size: NA
cdr3_aa: CASSQGGGPGNTIYF
cdr3_nt: TGTGCCAGCAGCCAAGGGGGGGGACCCGGAAACACCATATATTTT

j_call: TRBJ1-5
d_call: NA
v_call: TRBV19
clone_size: NA
cdr3_aa: CASSIESYSNQPQHF
cdr3_nt: TGTGCCAGTAGTATCGAGTCTTATAGCAATCAGCCCCAGCATTTT

j_call: TRBJ2-5
d_call: TRBD2
v_call: TRBV3-1/TRBV3-2
clone_size: NA
cdr3_aa: CASGRLAGETQYF
cdr3_nt: TGTGCCAGCGGGCGACTAGCGGGAGAGACCCAGTACTTC

j_call: TRBJ2-5
d_call: TRBD2
v_call: TRBV6-1
clone_size: NA
cdr3_aa: CASSEGLAQETQYF
cdr3_nt: TGTGCCAGCAGTGAAGGACTAGCGCAAGAGACCCAGTACTTC

j_call: TRBJ2-7
d_call: TRBD2
v_call: TRBV7-3
clone_size: NA
cdr3_aa: CASSLAGGTYEQYF
cdr3_nt: TGTGCCAGCAGTCTAGCGGGGGGGACCTACGAGCAGTACTTC

j_call: TRBJ2-7
d_call: NA
v_call: TRBV7-2
clone_size: NA
cdr3_aa: CASSLIQGLVEQYF
cdr3_nt: TGTGCCAGCAGCCTGATACAGGGTCTAGTCGAGCAGTACTTC

j_call: TRBJ2-3
d_call: NA
v_call: TRBV3-1/TRBV3-2
clone_size: NA
cdr3_aa: CASTGGRIADTQYF
cdr3_nt: TGTGCCAGCACCGGGGGGCGTATTGCAGATACGCAGTATTTT

j_call: TRBJ1-1
d_call: NA
v_call: TRBV29-1
clone_size: NA
cdr3_aa: CSTNTGSTEAFF
cdr3_nt: TGCAGCACAAATACAGGGTCCACTGAAGCTTTCTTT

j_call: TRBJ1-6
d_call: NA
v_call: TRBV6-6
clone_size: NA
cdr3_aa: CASESREEASSLHF
cdr3_nt: TGTGCCAGCGAATCAAGGGAGGAGGCCTCTTCCCTCCACTTT

j_call: TRBJ1-2
d_call: NA
v_call: TRBV19
clone_size: NA
cdr3_aa: CATHRNYGYTF
cdr3_nt: TGTGCCACCCACAGGAACTATGGCTACACCTTC

j_call: TRBJ2-7
d_call: TRBD2
v_call: TRBV25-1
clone_size: NA
cdr3_aa: CASSESGGRNYEQYF
cdr3_nt: TGTGCCAGCAGTGAATCGGGGGGGAGGAACTACGAGCAGTACTTC

j_call: TRBJ2-2
d_call: TRBD2
v_call: TRBV19
clone_size: NA
cdr3_aa: CATRGLAGSTGELFF
cdr3_nt: TGTGCCACCCGAGGACTAGCGGGGAGCACCGGGGAGCTGTTTTTT

j_call: TRBJ2-3
d_call: NA
v_call: TRBV6-4
clone_size: NA
cdr3_aa: CASSGTEPTDTQYF
cdr3_nt: TGTGCCAGCAGCGGGACTGAGCCCACAGATACGCAGTATTTT

j_call: TRBJ2-3
d_call: TRBD1
v_call: TRBV6-5
clone_size: NA
cdr3_aa: CASSFLDRSTQYF
cdr3_nt: TGTGCCAGCAGTTTCCTGGACAGGAGCACGCAGTATTTT

j_call: TRBJ1-1
d_call: TRBD1
v_call: TRBV9
clone_size: NA
cdr3_aa: CARLQGGGTEAFF
cdr3_nt: TGTGCCAGGCTACAGGGGGGTGGGACTGAAGCTTTCTTT

j_call: TRBJ2-7
d_call: NA
v_call: TRBV4-2
clone_size: NA
cdr3_aa: CASSQDLGTSRGYEQYF
cdr3_nt: TGTGCCAGCAGCCAAGATTTAGGGACCTCGAGGGGGTACGAGCAGTACTTC

j_call: TRBJ1-5
d_call: NA
v_call: TRBV19
clone_size: NA
cdr3_aa: CASTGQGGNQPQHF
cdr3_nt: TGTGCCAGTACCGGGCAAGGGGGCAATCAGCCCCAGCATTTT

j_call: TRBJ1-6
d_call: TRBD1
v_call: TRBV5-1
clone_size: few
cdr3_aa: CASSLLTGDSPLHF
cdr3_nt: TGCGCCAGCAGCTTATTGACAGGGGATTCACCCCTCCACTTT

j_call: TRBJ2-5
d_call: TRBD1
v_call: TRBV29-1
clone_size: NA
cdr3_aa: CSVGTGKTQYF
cdr3_nt: TGCAGCGTCGGGACAGGCAAGACCCAGTACTTC

j_call: TRBJ2-7
d_call: NA
v_call: TRBV4-1
clone_size: NA
cdr3_aa: CASSQQTGYEQYF
cdr3_nt: TGCGCCAGCAGCCAACAAACAGGGTACGAGCAGTACTTC

j_call: TRBJ1-5
d_call: TRBD1
v_call: TRBV19
clone_size: NA
cdr3_aa: CASAAGGIGNQPQHF
cdr3_nt: TGTGCCAGCGCGGCAGGGGGTATAGGCAATCAGCCCCAGCATTTT

j_call: TRBJ1-1
d_call: NA
v_call: TRBV2
clone_size: NA
cdr3_aa: CASKNREKTEAFF
cdr3_nt: TGTGCCAGCAAAAACAGGGAGAAGACTGAAGCTTTCTTT

j_call: TRBJ2-3
d_call: NA
v_call: TRBV12-3/TRBV12-4
clone_size: NA
cdr3_aa: CASSNRVDTQYF
cdr3_nt: TGTGCCAGCAGTAACCGCGTCGATACGCAGTATTTT

j_call: TRBJ1-6
d_call: NA
v_call: TRBV9
clone_size: few
cdr3_aa: CASSVASGRTNSPLHF
cdr3_nt: TGTGCCAGCAGCGTAGCGAGCGGCAGGACCAATTCACCCCTCCACTTT

j_call: TRBJ2-2
d_call: NA
v_call: TRBV19
clone_size: NA
cdr3_aa: CASRRSGAGTGELFF
cdr3_nt: TGTGCCAGTAGGAGGTCGGGAGCGGGCACCGGGGAGCTGTTTTTT

j_call: TRBJ2-1
d_call: TRBD1
v_call: TRBV18
clone_size: once
cdr3_aa: CASSPGTGVGNEQFF
cdr3_nt: TGTGCCAGCTCACCAGGAACAGGGGTCGGGAATGAGCAGTTCTTC

j_call: TRBJ2-3
d_call: NA
v_call: TRBV18
clone_size: NA
cdr3_aa: CASSPQRGTDTQYF
cdr3_nt: TGTGCCAGCTCACCCCAGAGGGGGACAGATACGCAGTATTTT

j_call: TRBJ1-4
d_call: TRBD1
v_call: TRBV18
clone_size: NA
cdr3_aa: CASSLTGTVSTNEKLFF
cdr3_nt: TGTGCCAGCTCACTGACAGGGACCGTCTCAACTAATGAAAAACTGTTTTTT

j_call: TRBJ2-2
d_call: NA
v_call: TRBV11-2
clone_size: NA
cdr3_aa: CASRPRDLVSGELFF
cdr3_nt: TGTGCCAGCAGGCCCCGGGACTTAGTATCCGGGGAGCTGTTTTTT

j_call: TRBJ2-1
d_call: TRBD2
v_call: TRBV11-2
clone_size: NA
cdr3_aa: CASSLTSGLNNEQFF
cdr3_nt: TGTGCCAGCAGCTTGACTAGCGGTCTTAACAATGAGCAGTTCTTC

j_call: TRBJ2-7
d_call: NA
v_call: TRBV5-4
clone_size: NA
cdr3_aa: CASSPRLLAHEQYF
cdr3_nt: TGTGCCAGCAGCCCGAGGCTACTAGCTCACGAGCAGTACTTC

j_call: TRBJ1-1
d_call: NA
v_call: TRBV2
clone_size: NA
cdr3_aa: CASRQWQAFF
cdr3_nt: TGTGCCAGCAGGCAGTGGCAAGCTTTCTTT